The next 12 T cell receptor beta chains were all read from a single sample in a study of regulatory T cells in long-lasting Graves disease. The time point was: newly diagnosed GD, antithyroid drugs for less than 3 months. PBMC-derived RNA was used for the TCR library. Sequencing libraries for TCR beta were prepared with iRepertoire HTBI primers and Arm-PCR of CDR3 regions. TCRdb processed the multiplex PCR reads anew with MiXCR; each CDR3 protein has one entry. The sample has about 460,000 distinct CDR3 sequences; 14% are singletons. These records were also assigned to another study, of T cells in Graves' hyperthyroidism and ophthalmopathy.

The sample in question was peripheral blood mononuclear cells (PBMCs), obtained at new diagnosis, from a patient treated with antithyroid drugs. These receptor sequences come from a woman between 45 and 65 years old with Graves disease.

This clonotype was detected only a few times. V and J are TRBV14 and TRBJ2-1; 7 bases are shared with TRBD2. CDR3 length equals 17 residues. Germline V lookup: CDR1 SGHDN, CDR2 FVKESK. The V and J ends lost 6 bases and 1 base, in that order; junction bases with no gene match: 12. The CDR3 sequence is CASRPSEGAGSYNEQFF. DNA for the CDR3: TGTGCCAGCAGGCCCTCGGAGGGAGCGGGGTCCTACAATGAGCAGTTCTTC.

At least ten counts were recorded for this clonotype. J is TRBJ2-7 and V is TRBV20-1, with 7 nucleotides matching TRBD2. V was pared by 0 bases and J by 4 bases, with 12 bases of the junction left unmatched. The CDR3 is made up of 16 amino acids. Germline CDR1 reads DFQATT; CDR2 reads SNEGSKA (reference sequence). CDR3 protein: CSARDRLGRESYEQYF. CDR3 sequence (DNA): TGCAGTGCTAGAGACCGACTGGGGCGGGAGTCTTACGAGCAGTACTTC.

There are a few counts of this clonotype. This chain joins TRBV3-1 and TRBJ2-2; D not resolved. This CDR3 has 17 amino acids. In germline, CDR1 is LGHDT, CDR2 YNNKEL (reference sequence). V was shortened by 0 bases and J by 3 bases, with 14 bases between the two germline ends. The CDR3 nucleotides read TGTGCCAGCAGCCAAGATGGGGTAAACGGTGACACCGGGGAGCTGTTTTTT. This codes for CASSQDGVNGDTGELFF.

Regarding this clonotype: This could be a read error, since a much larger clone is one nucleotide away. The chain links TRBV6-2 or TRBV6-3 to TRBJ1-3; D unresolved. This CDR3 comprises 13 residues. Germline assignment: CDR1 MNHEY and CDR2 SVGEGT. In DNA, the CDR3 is TGTGCCGTGAGGACGGATTCTGGAAACACCACATATTTT. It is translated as CAVRTDSGNTTYF.

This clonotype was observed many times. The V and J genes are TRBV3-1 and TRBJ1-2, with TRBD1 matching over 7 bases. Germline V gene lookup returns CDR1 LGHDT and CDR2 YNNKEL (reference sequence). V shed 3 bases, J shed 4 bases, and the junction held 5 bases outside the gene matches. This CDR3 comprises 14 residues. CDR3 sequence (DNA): TGTGCCAGCAGCCAGCAGGGGGAAGGCTATGGCTACACCTTC. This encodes CASSQQGEGYGYTF.

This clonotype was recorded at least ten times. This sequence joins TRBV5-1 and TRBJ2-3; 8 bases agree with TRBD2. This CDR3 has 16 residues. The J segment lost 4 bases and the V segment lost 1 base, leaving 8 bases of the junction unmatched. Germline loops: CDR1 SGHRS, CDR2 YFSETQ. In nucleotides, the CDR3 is TGCGCCAGCAGCTTGCGTTCGGGAGGGCCGGCAGATACGCAGTATTTT. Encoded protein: CASSLRSGGPADTQYF. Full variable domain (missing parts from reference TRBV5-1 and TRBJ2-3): KAGVTQTPRYLIKTRGQQVTLSCSPISGHRSVSWYQQTPGQGLQFLFEYFSETQRNKGNFPGRFSGRQFSNSRSEMNVSTLELGDSALYLCASSLRSGGPADTQYFGPGTRLTVL.

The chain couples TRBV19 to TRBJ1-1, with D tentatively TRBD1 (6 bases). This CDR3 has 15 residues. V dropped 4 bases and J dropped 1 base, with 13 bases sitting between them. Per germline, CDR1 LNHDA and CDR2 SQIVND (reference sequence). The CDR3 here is CASSTQDRPNTEAFF. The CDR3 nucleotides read TGTGCCAGTAGTACACAGGACAGACCGAACACTGAAGCTTTCTTT.

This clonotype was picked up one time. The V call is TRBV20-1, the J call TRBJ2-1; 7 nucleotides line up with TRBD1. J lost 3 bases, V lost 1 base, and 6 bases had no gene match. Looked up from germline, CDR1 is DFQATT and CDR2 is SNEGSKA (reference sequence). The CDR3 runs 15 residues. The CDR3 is CSARGVGTVYNEQFF. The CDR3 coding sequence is TGCAGTGCTAGAGGGGTGGGGACAGTCTACAATGAGCAGTTCTTC.

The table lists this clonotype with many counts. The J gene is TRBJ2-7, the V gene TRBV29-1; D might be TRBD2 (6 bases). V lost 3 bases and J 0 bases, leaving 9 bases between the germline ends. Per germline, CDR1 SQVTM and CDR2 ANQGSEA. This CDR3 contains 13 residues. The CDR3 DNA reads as TGCAGCGTTGATGGGGGGAGCTCCTACGAGCAGTACTTC. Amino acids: CSVDGGSSYEQYF.

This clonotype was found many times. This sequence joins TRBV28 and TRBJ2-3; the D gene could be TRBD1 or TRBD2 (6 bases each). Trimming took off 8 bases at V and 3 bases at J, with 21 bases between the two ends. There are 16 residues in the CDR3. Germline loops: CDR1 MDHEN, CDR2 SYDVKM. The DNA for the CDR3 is TGTGCCAGCCTTAACAGGGAACTAGCCGGGACAGATACGCAGTATTTT. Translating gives CASLNRELAGTDTQYF.

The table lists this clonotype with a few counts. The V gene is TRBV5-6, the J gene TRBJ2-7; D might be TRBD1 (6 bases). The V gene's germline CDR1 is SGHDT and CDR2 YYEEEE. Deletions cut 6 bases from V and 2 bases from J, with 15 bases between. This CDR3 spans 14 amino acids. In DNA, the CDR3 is TGTGCCAGCAACCCCACAGGGTATACCTACGAGCAGTACTTC. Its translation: CASNPTGYTYEQYF.

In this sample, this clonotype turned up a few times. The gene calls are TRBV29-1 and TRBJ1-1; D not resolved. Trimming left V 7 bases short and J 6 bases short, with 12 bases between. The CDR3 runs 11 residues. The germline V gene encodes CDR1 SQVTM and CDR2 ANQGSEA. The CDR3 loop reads CSANRAAEAFF. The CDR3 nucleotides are TGCAGCGCCAATCGGGCAGCTGAAGCTTTCTTT.